The rows below give T cell receptor beta chains drawn from one sample of a study of blood T cell repertoires in COVID-19. The data were produced by immunoSEQ multiplex PCR, yet TCRdb's version contains in-frame clones alone and is incomplete. The data show some 380,000 clones, with roughly 86% seen just once and more than 2% held by the top ten. What was sequenced was PBMCs or T cells enriched from blood (not recorded which). Receptors were obtained from a middle-aged woman with acute COVID-19. CDR3s include the opening cysteine and the closing phenylalanine or tryptophan. D genes are given only for firm matches. Size is omitted from some rows. Given values are once, few, many or a class for expanded clones.

>TRBV7-9|TRBJ2-3|NA|NA
TGTGCCAGCAGTGTTCGGGGGAAGACAGATACGCAGTATTTT
CASSVRGKTDTQYF
>TRBV11-2|TRBJ2-7|NA|NA
TGTGCCAGCAGCTTAGATCGGGACATACACGAGCAGTACTTC
CASSLDRDIHEQYF
>TRBV4-2|TRBJ2-1|TRBD2|NA
TGTGCCAGCAGCCAGGCTCTAGCGGGGGTTTACAATGAGCAGTTCTTC
CASSQALAGVYNEQFF
>TRBV9|TRBJ2-3|NA|NA
TGTGCCAGCAGCGTAGGTGTAACTAGCACAGATACGCAGTATTTT
CASSVGVTSTDTQYF
>TRBV4-1|TRBJ2-7|TRBD1|NA
TGCGCCAGCAGAAACCCGGGGACAGTCCCCTACGAGCAGTACTTC
CASRNPGTVPYEQYF
>TRBV2|TRBJ1-6|TRBD1|NA
TGTGCCAGCAGTGAACCCGGACAGGGTCGAAATTCACCCCTCCACTTT
CASSEPGQGRNSPLHF
>TRBV29-1|TRBJ1-2|TRBD1|once
TGCAGCGTTCGGACAGGGGGCTACGGCTACACCTTC
CSVRTGGYGYTF
>TRBV3-1/TRBV3-2|TRBJ1-4|NA|NA
TGTGCCAGCAGCCTGATCAGTAATGAAAAACTGTTTTTT
CASSLISNEKLFF
>TRBV19|TRBJ1-5|NA|NA
TGTGCCAGCTCACGGGGGGATGGAGGTCAGCCCCAGCATTTT
CASSRGDGGQPQHF
>TRBV5-8|TRBJ1-2|TRBD1|NA
TGTGCCAGCAGCGGGACAGGGGCCCCCTTTGGCTACACCTTC
CASSGTGAPFGYTF
>TRBV6-1|TRBJ1-2|TRBD1|NA
TGTGCCAGCAGGGAAGACAGGGATTATGGCTACACCTTC
CASREDRDYGYTF
>TRBV18|TRBJ2-3|TRBD1|NA
TGTGCCAGCTCACCAGGGACAGGGTTAGATACGCAGTATTTT
CASSPGTGLDTQYF
>TRBV7-9|TRBJ1-3|NA|NA
TGTGCCAGCTATCCGCCAGGGCCCTTCTCTGGAAACACCATATATTTT
CASYPPGPFSGNTIYF
>TRBV19|TRBJ2-7|NA|few
TGTGCCAGTAGTATCGGCTACGAGCAGTACTTC
CASSIGYEQYF
>TRBV5-5|TRBJ2-2|NA|NA
TGTGCCAGCAGCTTTTCAGGGGACGGGGAGCTGTTTTTT
CASSFSGDGELFF
>TRBV5-5|TRBJ1-3|TRBD1|NA
TGTGCCAGCAGCTACCGCCGGGACAGGGTCTTCGGAAACACCATATATTTT
CASSYRRDRVFGNTIYF
>TRBV2|TRBJ1-3|NA|NA
TGTGCCAGCAGTGACCTCGGAAACACCATATATTTT
CASSDLGNTIYF
>TRBV7-9|TRBJ1-2|NA|few
TGTGCCAGCAGCTTAGCGCAGGGTGGCTACACCTTC
CASSLAQGGYTF
>TRBV5-1|TRBJ2-3|NA|NA
TGCGCCAGCAGCCGAGTGGGAGAGGATACGCAGTATTTT
CASSRVGEDTQYF
>TRBV6-5|TRBJ1-1|NA|NA
TGTGCCAGCAGTTACCGGAGCGGGAACACTGAAGCTTTCTTT
CASSYRSGNTEAFF
>TRBV13|TRBJ1-1|TRBD1|NA
TGTGCCAGCAGCGCCACAGGGGGGAACACTGAAGCTTTCTTT
CASSATGGNTEAFF
>TRBV9|TRBJ2-3|TRBD2|NA
TGTGCCAGCAGCTCGAGAACTAGCGGGGGGACAGATACGCAGTATTTT
CASSSRTSGGTDTQYF
>TRBV5-1|TRBJ2-1|NA|NA
TGCGCCAGCAGCTTGGTCGGGGATGAGCAGTTCTTC
CASSLVGDEQFF
>TRBV2|TRBJ1-2|TRBD1|NA
TGTGCCAGCAGTTCAGGGACAGGGGGATTTTATGGCTACACCTTC
CASSSGTGGFYGYTF
>TRBV10-2|TRBJ2-3|TRBD2|NA
TGCGCCAGCAGTGGGACTAGCGGAAACACAGATACGCAGTATTTT
CASSGTSGNTDTQYF
>TRBV6-5|TRBJ2-7|TRBD2|NA
TGTGCCAGCAGATCCCCTAGCGGTAGCTCCTACGAGCAGTACTTC
CASRSPSGSSYEQYF
>TRBV7-9|TRBJ1-1|NA|NA
TGTGCCAGCAGCTTAAATCAGGGAGGCGCGACTGAAGCTTTCTTT
CASSLNQGGATEAFF
>TRBV30|TRBJ2-7|TRBD1|NA
TGTGCCTGGTCGACAGGGGGCTTGGGAAACGAGCAGTACTTC
CAWSTGGLGNEQYF
>TRBV18|TRBJ2-7|TRBD1|NA
TGTGCCAGCTCCCCGGACAGGGTGGGCTACGAGCAGTACTTC
CASSPDRVGYEQYF
>TRBV5-8|TRBJ2-5|TRBD1|few
TGTGCCAGCAGCTTGGACAGGGGAGAGACCCAGTACTTC
CASSLDRGETQYF
>TRBV30|TRBJ1-4|NA|once
TGTGCCTGGAGTGTACAGAAGGAAAAACTGTTTTTT
CAWSVQKEKLFF
>TRBV19|TRBJ2-6|NA|once
TGTGCCAGTAGTGAACGGACAGCTGGGGCCAACGTCCTGACTTTC
CASSERTAGANVLTF
>TRBV19|TRBJ1-1|NA|NA
TGTGCCAGTAGGCTACTTTTTTATCAGAACACTGAAGCTTTCTTT
CASRLLFYQNTEAFF
>TRBV6-6|TRBJ1-3|NA|NA
TGTGCCAGCAGTTACGAGGCGCGGGGTATGGGAAACACCATATATTTT
CASSYEARGMGNTIYF
>TRBV5-1|TRBJ2-7|NA|NA
TGCGCCAGCAGCCAGAGCGGTGGGGTCTACGAGCAGTACTTC
CASSQSGGVYEQYF
>TRBV5-1|TRBJ2-7|NA|NA
TGCGCCAGCAGCTTGCAGGGGACCACCTACGAGCAGTACTTC
CASSLQGTTYEQYF
>TRBV7-8|TRBJ1-2|NA|NA
TGTGCCAGCAGCTTAGATGGGCAGGGGCCCGCCTATGGCTACACCTTC
CASSLDGQGPAYGYTF
>TRBV7-2|TRBJ1-5|TRBD1|NA
TGTGCCAGCAGCACAGGGGCAGGACACAATCAGCCCCAGCATTTT
CASSTGAGHNQPQHF